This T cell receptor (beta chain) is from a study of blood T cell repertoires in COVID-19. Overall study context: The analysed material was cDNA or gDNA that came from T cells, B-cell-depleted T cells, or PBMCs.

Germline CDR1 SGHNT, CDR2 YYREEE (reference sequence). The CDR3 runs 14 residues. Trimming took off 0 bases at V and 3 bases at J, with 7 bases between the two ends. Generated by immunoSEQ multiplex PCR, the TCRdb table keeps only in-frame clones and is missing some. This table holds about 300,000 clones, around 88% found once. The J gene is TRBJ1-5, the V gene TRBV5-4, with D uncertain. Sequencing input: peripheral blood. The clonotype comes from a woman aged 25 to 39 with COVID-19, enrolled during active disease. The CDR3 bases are TGTGCCAGCAGCTTGGGTGGGCCCAATCAGCCCCAGCATTTT. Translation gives CASSLGGPNQPQHF.